This TCR beta chain came from a study of cytomegalovirus exposure and HLA in healthy donors. Regarding the study as a whole: Both high specificity and high sensitivity reportedly marked the classifier's diagnosis of cytomegalovirus status.

This PCR relied on a set of 60 Vbeta primers and 13 Jbeta primers. Measured with immunoSEQ multiplex PCR; TCRdb has only the in-frame clones, and not every one. The sample contains about 96,000 clones, under 85% of which appear only once. The CDR3 contains 18 residues. V shed 1 base, J shed 6 bases, and the junction held 13 bases outside the gene matches. Germline CDR1 SGHRS, CDR2 YFSETQ. A word on this clone: Its antigen is unidentified.

Sequenced: PBMCs. This receptor was identified in a woman between 65 and 79 years old in good health and CMV-seropositive. The chain employs TRBV5-1 and TRBJ1-6; 7 bases map to TRBD1. The CDR3 sequence is CASSLKGQGETPNSPLHF. The CDR3 nucleotides read TGCGCCAGCAGCTTGAAGGGGCAGGGGGAAACTCCTAATTCACCCCTCCACTTT.